This TCR beta chain was recorded in a study of T cell responses to AZD1222 COVID-19 vaccine. Study as a whole: Second doses that came at about 4 or about 12 weeks were put together.

Study-wide findings and caveats: Mostly white British, mostly female donors; authors suggested clonal diversity may be underestimated. Spike-specific TCR breadth and depth both grew after two AZD1222 doses. Repertoires were sampled only after the peak T cell response.

This CDR3 has 15 amino acids. V lost 0 bases to trimming and J lost 2 bases; unmatched junction nucleotides: 3. The germline V gene has CDR1 MNHNS and CDR2 SASEGT. Produced via immunoSEQ multiplex PCR; TCRdb's table is partial and in-frame only. Seen here are approximately 140,000 clones, around 92% observed once, and the top ten hold about 3%. For this clone: No antigen is known for it.

The specimen was peripheral blood, collected on day 0 of AZD1222 vaccination. The clonotype originates from an adult in good health. The gene calls are TRBV6-1 and TRBJ2-7; 8 nucleotides line up with TRBD1. CDR3 sequence reads: CASSEAGTGAYEQYF. The CDR3 nucleotides read TGTGCCAGCAGTGAAGCAGGGACAGGAGCCTACGAGCAGTACTTC.